This T cell receptor (beta chain) was sequenced in a study of blood T cell repertoires in COVID-19. On the study more broadly: Sites in the United States, Italy and Spain provided acute and convalescent COVID-19 samples. The analysed material was cDNA or gDNA that came from T cells, B-cell-depleted T cells, or PBMCs.

Study processing details: Amplifying reference gene primers gave estimates of nucleated cell counts. The method was immunoSEQ multiplex PCR; TCRdb's version includes in-frame clones alone and lacks a portion of them. The D gene and trimming were derived from the DNA, and the V and J assignments and clone size from that table. The sample lists around 130,000 clones, under 95% occurring once. This clone has only one observation. Trimming stripped 6 bases from V and 6 bases from J, with 12 bases between. The CDR3 runs to 11 residues. Germline lookup yields CDR1 DFQATT and CDR2 SNEGSKA (reference sequence).

This rearrangement joins TRBV20-1 to TRBJ2-7; D is undetermined. This receptor was obtained from a man over 45 with active COVID-19. The sequencing sample was made of peripheral blood. CDR3 coding DNA: TGCAGTGCCCCGATCGGGTTCGAGCAGTACTTC. This translates into CSAPIGFEQYF.